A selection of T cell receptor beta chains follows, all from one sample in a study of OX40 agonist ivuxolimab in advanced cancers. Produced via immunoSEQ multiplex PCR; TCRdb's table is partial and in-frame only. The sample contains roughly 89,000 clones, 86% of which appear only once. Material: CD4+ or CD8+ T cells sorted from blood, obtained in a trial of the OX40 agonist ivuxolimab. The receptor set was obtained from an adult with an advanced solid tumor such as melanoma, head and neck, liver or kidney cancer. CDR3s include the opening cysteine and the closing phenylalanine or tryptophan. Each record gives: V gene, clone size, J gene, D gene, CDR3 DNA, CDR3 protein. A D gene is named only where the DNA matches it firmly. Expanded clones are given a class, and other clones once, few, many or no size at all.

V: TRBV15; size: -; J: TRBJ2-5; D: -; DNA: TGTGCCACCAGCAGAGGATACCAAGAGACCCAGTACTTC; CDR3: CATSRGYQETQYF
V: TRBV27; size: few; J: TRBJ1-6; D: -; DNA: TGTGCCAGCAGTTTATCAGAATTCGGAGGTTCACCCCTCCACTTT; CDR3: CASSLSEFGGSPLHF
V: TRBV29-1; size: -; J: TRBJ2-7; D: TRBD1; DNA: TGCAGCGCCGGACAGGGCGACGAGCAGTACTTC; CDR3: CSAGQGDEQYF
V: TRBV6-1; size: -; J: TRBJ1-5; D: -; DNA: TGTGCCAGCAGTGGAGGGATAAACAATCAGCCCCAGCATTTT; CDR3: CASSGGINNQPQHF
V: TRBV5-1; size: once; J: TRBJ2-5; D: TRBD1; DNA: TGCGCCAGCAGCTTTTTGGACAGGGGAGTCGGTGAGACCCAGTACTTC; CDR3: CASSFLDRGVGETQYF
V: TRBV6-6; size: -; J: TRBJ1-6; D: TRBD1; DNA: TGTGCCAGCAGTTCGATTTGGGACAGCTTGAATTCACCCCTCCACTTT; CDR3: CASSSIWDSLNSPLHF
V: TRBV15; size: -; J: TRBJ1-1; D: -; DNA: TGTGCCACCAGCAGGGGGGGAATGAACACTGAAGCTTTCTTT; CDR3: CATSRGGMNTEAFF
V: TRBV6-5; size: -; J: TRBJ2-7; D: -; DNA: TGTGCCAGCAGTCCTACGACTCTACTGAGGGAGCAGTACTTC; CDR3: CASSPTTLLREQYF
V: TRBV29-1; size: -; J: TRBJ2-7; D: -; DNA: TGCAGCGTTGCAGGCGGAACCCTTTACGAGCAGTACTTC; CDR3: CSVAGGTLYEQYF
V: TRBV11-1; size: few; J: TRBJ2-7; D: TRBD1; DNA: TGTGCCAGCAGCTTTCGACCGGACAGGGGCGACGAGCAGTACTTC; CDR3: CASSFRPDRGDEQYF
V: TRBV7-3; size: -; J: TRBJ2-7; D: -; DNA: TGTGCCAGCAGCTTACTGGCCATGGGCGAGCAGTACTTC; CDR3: CASSLLAMGEQYF
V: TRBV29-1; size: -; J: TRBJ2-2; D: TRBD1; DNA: TGCAGCGTTACCGGACAGGGGGCCGCCGGGGAGCTGTTTTTT; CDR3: CSVTGQGAAGELFF
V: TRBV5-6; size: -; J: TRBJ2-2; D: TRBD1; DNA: TGTGCCAGCAGCTTCCGGGACAGGGCCATCGGGGAGCTGTTTTTT; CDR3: CASSFRDRAIGELFF
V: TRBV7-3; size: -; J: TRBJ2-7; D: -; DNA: TGTGCCAGCAGCTTAACGGGAGGTGGGACCTACGAGCAGTACTTC; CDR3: CASSLTGGGTYEQYF
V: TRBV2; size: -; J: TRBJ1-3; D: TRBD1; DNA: TGTGCCATCATGTTCGGGGACAGGGGAAACACCATATATTTT; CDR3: CAIMFGDRGNTIYF
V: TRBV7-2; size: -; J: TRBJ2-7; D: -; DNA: TGTGCCAGCAGCTTAACCTACGAGCAGTACTTC; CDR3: CASSLTYEQYF
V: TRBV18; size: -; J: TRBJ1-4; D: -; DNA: TGTGCCAGCTCACCCAGGGGTGAAAAACTGTTTTTT; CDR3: CASSPRGEKLFF
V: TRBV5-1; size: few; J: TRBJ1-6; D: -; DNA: TGCGCCAGCAGCTTGGCGGGGGAAGGGCTAGGCTCACCCCTCCACTTT; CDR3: CASSLAGEGLGSPLHF
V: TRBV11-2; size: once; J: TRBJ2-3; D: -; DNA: TGTGCCAGCAGCTTAGAGTCTACAGATACGCAGTATTTT; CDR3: CASSLESTDTQYF
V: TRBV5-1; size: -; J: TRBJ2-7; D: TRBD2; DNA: TGCGCCAGCAGCAGGGGACTAGCGGGGACGTCCTACGAGCAGTACTTC; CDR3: CASSRGLAGTSYEQYF
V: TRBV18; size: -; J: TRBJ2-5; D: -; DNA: TGTGCCAGCTCACCTTATAGTGGGGAGACCCAGTACTTC; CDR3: CASSPYSGETQYF
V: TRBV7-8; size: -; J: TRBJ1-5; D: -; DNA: TGTGCCAGCAGCTTAGGGGCAGGACCCAATCAGCCCCAGCATTTT; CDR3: CASSLGAGPNQPQHF
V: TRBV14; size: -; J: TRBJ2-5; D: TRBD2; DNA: TGTGCCAGCCGCCCTAGCGGGGTCCGGGGGACCCAGTACTTC; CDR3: CASRPSGVRGTQYF
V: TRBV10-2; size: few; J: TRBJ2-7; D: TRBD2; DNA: TGCGCCAGCAGTGAGGTAGCGGGGAGAAACGAGCAGTACTTC; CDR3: CASSEVAGRNEQYF
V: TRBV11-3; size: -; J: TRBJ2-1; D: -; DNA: TGTGCCAGCAGCCCAGGGATCTACAATGAGCAGTTCTTC; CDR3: CASSPGIYNEQFF
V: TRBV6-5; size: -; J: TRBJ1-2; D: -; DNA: TGTGCCAGCAGTTATCTGCAGGACTATGGCTACACCTTC; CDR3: CASSYLQDYGYTF
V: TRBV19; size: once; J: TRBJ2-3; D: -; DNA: TGTGCCAGTCGATACAGGGCCAGGGGCACAGATACGCAGTATTTT; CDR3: CASRYRARGTDTQYF
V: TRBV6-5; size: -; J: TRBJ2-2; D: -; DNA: TGTGCCAGCAGTTACTTGGCAGGGGACGCCGGGGAGCTGTTTTTT; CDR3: CASSYLAGDAGELFF
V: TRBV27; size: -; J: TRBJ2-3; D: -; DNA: TGTGCCAGCAGTTCCAGAACTAGCACAGATACGCAGTATTTT; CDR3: CASSSRTSTDTQYF
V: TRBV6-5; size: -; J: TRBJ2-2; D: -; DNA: TGTGCCAGCAGTTACCTACAGGACGGGGAGCTGTTTTTT; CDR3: CASSYLQDGELFF
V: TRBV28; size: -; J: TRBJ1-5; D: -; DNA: TGTGCCAGCAGTCCATTCGGGTGGGATAATCAGCCCCAGCATTTT; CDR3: CASSPFGWDNQPQHF
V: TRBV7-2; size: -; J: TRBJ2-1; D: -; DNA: TGTGCCAGCAGCTTCTACGGACTCAGCTCCTACAATGAGCAGTTCTTC; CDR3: CASSFYGLSSYNEQFF
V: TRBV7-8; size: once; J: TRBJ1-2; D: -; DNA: TGTGCCAGCAGCTTAGCGGTATCCCCTATAACTAGTTATGGCTACACCTTC; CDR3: CASSLAVSPITSYGYTF
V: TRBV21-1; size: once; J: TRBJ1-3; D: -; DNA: TGTGCCAGCAGCAAAGGGGCCCCGGGACCCAATCTAAACACCATATATTTT; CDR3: CASSKGAPGPNLNTIYF